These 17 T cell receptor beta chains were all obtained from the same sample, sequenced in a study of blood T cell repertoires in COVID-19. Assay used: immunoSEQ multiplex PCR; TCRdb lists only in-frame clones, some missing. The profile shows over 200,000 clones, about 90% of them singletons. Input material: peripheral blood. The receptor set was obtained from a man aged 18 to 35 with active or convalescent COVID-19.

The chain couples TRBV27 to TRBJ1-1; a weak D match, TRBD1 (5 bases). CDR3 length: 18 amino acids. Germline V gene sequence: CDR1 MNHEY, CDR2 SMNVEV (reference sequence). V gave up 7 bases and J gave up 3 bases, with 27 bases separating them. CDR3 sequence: CASTSANHQLRGDTEAFF. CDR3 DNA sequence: TGTGCCAGCACCTCCGCCAATCACCAACTTCGGGGGGACACTGAAGCTTTCTTT.

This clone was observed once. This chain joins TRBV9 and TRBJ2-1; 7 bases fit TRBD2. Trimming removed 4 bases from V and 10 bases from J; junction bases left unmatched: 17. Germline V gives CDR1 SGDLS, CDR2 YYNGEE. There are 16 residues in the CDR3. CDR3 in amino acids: CASSPTAGSGKGEQFF. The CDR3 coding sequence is TGTGCCAGCAGCCCTACGGCGGGCAGCGGGAAAGGCGAGCAGTTCTTC.

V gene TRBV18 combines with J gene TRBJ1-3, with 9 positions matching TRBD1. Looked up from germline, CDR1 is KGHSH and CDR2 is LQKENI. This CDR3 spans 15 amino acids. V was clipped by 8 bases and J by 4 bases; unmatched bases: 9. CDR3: CASNQPGTGGNTIYF. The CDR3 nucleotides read TGTGCCAGCAACCAACCCGGGACAGGGGGAAACACCATATATTTT.

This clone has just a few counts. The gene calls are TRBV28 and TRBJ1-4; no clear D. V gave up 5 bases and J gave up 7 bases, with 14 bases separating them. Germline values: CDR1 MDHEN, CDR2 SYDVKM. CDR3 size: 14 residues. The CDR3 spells CASSGSELGEKLFF. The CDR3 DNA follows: TGTGCCAGCAGTGGTAGCGAGTTGGGTGAAAAACTGTTTTTT. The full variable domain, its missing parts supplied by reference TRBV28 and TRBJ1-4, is DVKVTQSSRYLVKRTGEKVFLECVQDMDHENMFWYRQDPGLGLRLIYFSYDVKMKEKGDIPEGYSVSREKKERFSLILESASTNQTSMYLCASSGSELGEKLFFGSGTQLSVL.

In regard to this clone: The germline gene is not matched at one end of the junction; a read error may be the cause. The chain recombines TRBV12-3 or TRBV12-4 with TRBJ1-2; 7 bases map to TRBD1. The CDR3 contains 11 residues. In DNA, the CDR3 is TGTGCCAGCAGTGGACAGGACAGATCGCGTTTC. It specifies CASSGQDRSRF.

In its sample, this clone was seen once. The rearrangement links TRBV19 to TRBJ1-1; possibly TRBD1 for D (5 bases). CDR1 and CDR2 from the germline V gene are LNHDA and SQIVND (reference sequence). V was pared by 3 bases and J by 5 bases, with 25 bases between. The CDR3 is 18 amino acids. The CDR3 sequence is CASSISIAGGVGDTEAFF. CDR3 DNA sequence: TGTGCCAGTAGTATTAGTATCGCGGGCGGGGTAGGGGATACTGAAGCTTTCTTT.

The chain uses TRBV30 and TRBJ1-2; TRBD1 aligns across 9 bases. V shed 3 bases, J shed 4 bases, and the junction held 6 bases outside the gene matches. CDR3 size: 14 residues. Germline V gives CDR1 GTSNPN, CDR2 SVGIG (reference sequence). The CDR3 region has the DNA TGTGCCTGGAGGGGCCCGGGACAGGGCTATGGCTACACCTTC. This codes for CAWRGPGQGYGYTF.

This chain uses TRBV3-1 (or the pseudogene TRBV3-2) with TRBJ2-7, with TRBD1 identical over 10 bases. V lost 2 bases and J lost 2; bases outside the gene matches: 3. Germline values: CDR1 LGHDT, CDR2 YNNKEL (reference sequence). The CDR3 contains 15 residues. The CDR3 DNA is TGTGCCAGCAGCCAACCCGGGACAGGGGCCTACGAGCAGTACTTC. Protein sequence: CASSQPGTGAYEQYF.

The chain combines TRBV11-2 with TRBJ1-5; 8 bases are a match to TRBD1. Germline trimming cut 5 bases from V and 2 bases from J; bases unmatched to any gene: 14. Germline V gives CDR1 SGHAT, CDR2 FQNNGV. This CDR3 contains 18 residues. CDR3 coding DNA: TGTGCCAGCAGCCCCCAAATGTTGACAGGGGTGGGCAATCAGCCCCAGCATTTT. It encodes CASSPQMLTGVGNQPQHF.

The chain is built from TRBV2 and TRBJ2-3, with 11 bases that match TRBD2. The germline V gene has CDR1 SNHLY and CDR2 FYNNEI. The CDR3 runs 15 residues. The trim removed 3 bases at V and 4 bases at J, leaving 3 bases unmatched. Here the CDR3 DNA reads TGTGCCAGCAGTGAGTTAGCGGGAGGGGCAGATACGCAGTATTTT. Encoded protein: CASSELAGGADTQYF.

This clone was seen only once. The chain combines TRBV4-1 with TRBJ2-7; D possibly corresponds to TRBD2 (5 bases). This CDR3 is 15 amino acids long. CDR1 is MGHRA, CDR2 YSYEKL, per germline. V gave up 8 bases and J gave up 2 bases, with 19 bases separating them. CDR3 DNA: TGCGCCAGCTCGGCGTACGGGGTGACCACCTACGAGCAGTACTTC. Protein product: CASSAYGVTTYEQYF.

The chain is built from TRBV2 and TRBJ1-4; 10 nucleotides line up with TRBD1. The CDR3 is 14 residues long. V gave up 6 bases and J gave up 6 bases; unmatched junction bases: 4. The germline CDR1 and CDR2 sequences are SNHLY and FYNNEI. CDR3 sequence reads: CASRVGQGDEKLFF. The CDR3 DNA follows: TGTGCCAGCAGAGTTGGACAGGGGGATGAAAAACTGTTTTTT.

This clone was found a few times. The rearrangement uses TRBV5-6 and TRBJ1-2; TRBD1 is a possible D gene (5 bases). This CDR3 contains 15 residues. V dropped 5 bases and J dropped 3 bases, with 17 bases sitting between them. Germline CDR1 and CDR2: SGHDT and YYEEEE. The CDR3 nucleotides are TGTGCCAGCAGTAGGGCGGGGAGAGGGGACTATGGCTACACCTTC. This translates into CASSRAGRGDYGYTF.

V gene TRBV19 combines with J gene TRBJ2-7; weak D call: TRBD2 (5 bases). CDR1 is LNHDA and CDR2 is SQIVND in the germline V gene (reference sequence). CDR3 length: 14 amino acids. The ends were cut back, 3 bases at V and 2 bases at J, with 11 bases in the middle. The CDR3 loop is CASSITLGAYEQYF. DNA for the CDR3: TGTGCCAGTAGTATTACGCTGGGAGCCTACGAGCAGTACTTC.

DNA for the CDR3: TGTGCCAGCGCCAGGGGACTAGCGGGCACCGGGGAGCTGTTTTTT. Translation: CASARGLAGTGELFF. This chain connects TRBV27 to TRBJ2-2; 12 nucleotides align to TRBD2. The germline V gene encodes CDR1 MNHEY and CDR2 SMNVEV (reference sequence). Trimming cost V 8 bases and J 4 bases; bases outside gene matches: 5. The length of the CDR3 is 15 residues.

The CDR3 is CASSVDGTSGYEQYF. The CDR3 bases are TGTGCCAGCAGCGTAGATGGGACTAGCGGGTACGAGCAGTACTTC. The chain has TRBV9 and TRBJ2-7; 12 bases line up with TRBD2. Losses at the gene ends were 0 bases for V and 4 bases for J; bases not matched to a gene: 2. Per germline, CDR1 SGDLS and CDR2 YYNGEE. This CDR3 comprises 15 residues.

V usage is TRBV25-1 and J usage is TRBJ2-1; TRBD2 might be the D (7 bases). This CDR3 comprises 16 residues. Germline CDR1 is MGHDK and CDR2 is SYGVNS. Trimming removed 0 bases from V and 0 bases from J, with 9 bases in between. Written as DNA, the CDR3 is TGTGCCAGCAGTGAATATGGGGGGGCCTCCTACAATGAGCAGTTCTTC. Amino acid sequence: CASSEYGGASYNEQFF.